This T cell receptor (beta chain) comes out of a study of neurological immune-mediated disorders. Study-wide background: The disease course was relapsing-remitting in approximately 30 and secondary progressive in 3 of the 34 multiple sclerosis patients. General study points: When grouped phylogenetically, the repertoires of 18 of the 34 multiple sclerosis patients fell together in one related-CDR3 cluster, which is a possible signature. The multiple sclerosis repertoire cluster was associated with no clinical or MRI feature.

The V gene end was trimmed by 6 bases and the J gene end by 6 bases; junction bases not matched to a gene: 4. Germline CDR1 SGHRS, CDR2 YFSETQ. The CDR3 contains 13 residues. This clonotype was observed at least ten times. What it binds is unknown. With 10-nucleotide random UMIs included, cDNA was synthesized by 5'RACE. TCRdb used MiXCR to reprocess the 5' RACE reads, holding one entry per CDR3 protein. The data show tens of thousands of distinct CDR3 sequences, 2.5% to 3% seen once. The sequence was collected from a woman in her twenties or thirties with multiple sclerosis. The sample consisted of PBMCs. The chain carries TRBV5-1 and TRBJ2-1; 9 bases agree with TRBD2. CDR3 sequence (DNA): TGCGCCAGCACGCGGGAGGGCCCCAATGAGCAGTTCTTC. It encodes CASTREGPNEQFF.